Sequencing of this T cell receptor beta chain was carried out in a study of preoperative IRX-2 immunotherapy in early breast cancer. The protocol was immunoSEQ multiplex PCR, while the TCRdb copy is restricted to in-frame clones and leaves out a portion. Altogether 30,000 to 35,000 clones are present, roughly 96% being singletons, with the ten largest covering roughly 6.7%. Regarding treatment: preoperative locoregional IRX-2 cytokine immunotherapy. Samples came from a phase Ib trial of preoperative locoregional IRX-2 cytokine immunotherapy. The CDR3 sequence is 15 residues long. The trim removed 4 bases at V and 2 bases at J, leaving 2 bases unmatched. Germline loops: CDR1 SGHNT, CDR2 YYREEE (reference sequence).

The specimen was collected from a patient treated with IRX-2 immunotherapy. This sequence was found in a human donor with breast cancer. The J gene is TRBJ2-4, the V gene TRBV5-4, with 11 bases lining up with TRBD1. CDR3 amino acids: CASSGQGATKNIQYF. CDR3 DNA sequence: TGTGCCAGCAGCGGACAGGGGGCAACCAAAAACATTCAGTACTTC.